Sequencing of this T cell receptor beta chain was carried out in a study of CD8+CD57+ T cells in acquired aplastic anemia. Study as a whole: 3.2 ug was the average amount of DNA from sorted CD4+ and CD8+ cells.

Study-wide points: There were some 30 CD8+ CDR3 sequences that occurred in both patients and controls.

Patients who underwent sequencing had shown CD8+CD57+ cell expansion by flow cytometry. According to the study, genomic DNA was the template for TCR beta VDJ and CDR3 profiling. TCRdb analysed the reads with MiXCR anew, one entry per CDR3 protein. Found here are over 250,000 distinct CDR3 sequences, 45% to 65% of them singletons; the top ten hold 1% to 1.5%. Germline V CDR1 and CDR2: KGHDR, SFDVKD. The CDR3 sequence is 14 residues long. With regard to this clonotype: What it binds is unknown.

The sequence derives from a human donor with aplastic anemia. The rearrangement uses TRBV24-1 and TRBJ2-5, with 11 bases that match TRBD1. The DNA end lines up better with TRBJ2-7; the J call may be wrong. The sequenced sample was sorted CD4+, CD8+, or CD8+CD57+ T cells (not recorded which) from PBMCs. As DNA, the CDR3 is TGTGCCACCAGTGAGTCCGGGACAGGGGGCGAGCAGTACTTC. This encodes CATSESGTGGEQYF.